A single sample is the source of the 5 T cell receptor beta chains below, sequenced in a study of cytomegalovirus exposure and HLA in healthy donors. Sequencing was performed with immunoSEQ multiplex PCR; in TCRdb, only in-frame clones are kept and a portion is missing. The sample holds more than 70,000 clones, over 90% seen once. The sample was PBMCs. All receptors come from a woman aged 18-30 years in good health and CMV-seronegative.

This chain links TRBV19 with TRBJ2-1; possible D gene TRBD2, 5 bases. The length of the CDR3 is 14 residues. Germline V lookup: CDR1 LNHDA, CDR2 SQIVND (reference sequence). V was trimmed by 9 bases and J by 0 bases, leaving 12 bases between them. The CDR3 sequence: CASGRTSSYNEQFF. The DNA for the CDR3 is TGTGCCAGCGGTCGAACTAGCTCCTACAATGAGCAGTTCTTC.

The CDR3 region has the DNA TGTGCCTGGAGTGTCCCAGGAATAAGTTACACCTTC. The encoded protein is CAWSVPGISYTF. This sequence joins TRBV30 and TRBJ1-2, with D unresolved. This CDR3 spans 12 amino acids. Trimming removed 0 bases from V and 11 bases from J, with 13 bases in between. Germline values: CDR1 GTSNPN, CDR2 SVGIG (reference sequence).

The chain carries TRBV11-1 and TRBJ2-3; 11 nucleotides align to TRBD1. This CDR3 spans 16 amino acids. Germline assignment: CDR1 SGHAT and CDR2 FQDESV (reference sequence). V was pared by 5 bases and J by 0 bases, with 4 bases of the junction left unmatched. In DNA, the CDR3 is TGTGCCAGCAGCCCCGGACAGGGGGCAAGCACAGATACGCAGTATTTT. Protein: CASSPGQGASTDTQYF.

This clone appeared once. V and J are TRBV27 and TRBJ1-2, with D possibly TRBD1 on 6 matching bases. CDR1 and CDR2 from the germline V gene are MNHEY and SMNVEV (reference sequence). With 6 bases removed from V and 0 bases from J, the gap between germline ends came to 20 bases. CDR3 length: 17 amino acids. Written as DNA, the CDR3 is TGTGCCAGCAGCCTAAGGGTGCAGGGGATATCTAACTATGGCTACACCTTC. Translation: CASSLRVQGISNYGYTF.

The chain uses TRBV15 and TRBJ2-5, with D possibly being TRBD2 (6 bases). CDR1 is LNHNV and CDR2 is YYDKDF in the germline V gene (reference sequence). V shed 8 bases and J shed 4 bases, with 14 bases lying between them. The CDR3 runs 13 residues. CDR3 sequence (DNA): TGTGCCACCGGAGGTGGCGGGGTAGAGACCCAGTACTTC. Its translation: CATGGGGVETQYF.